Below are 27 T cell receptor beta chains sequenced from a single sample in a study of Ad26.COV2.S vaccination and SARS-CoV-2 variants. The data were produced by immunoSEQ multiplex PCR, yet TCRdb's version contains in-frame clones alone and is incomplete. The profile shows 43,000 or so clones, roughly 83% of them singletons. The input for sequencing was peripheral blood, taken after recovery from COVID-19. These receptors were obtained from a human donor who had recovered from COVID-19.

The chain uses TRBV6-5 and TRBJ2-1; no clear D. The V gene's germline CDR1 is MNHEY and CDR2 SVGAGI. This CDR3 has 12 amino acids. The V and J ends lost 3 bases and 14 bases respectively, with 14 bases between them. CDR3 nucleotide sequence: TGTGCCAGCAGTTATGAGATAGGACCAGAGTTCTTC. Amino acids: CASSYEIGPEFF.

This sequence joins TRBV2 and TRBJ2-7; TRBD1 aligns across 12 bases. This CDR3 comprises 14 residues. CDR1 is SNHLY and CDR2 is FYNNEI in the germline V gene. Trimming cost V 6 bases and J 5 bases; bases outside gene matches: 5. In DNA form, the CDR3 reads TGTGCCAGCAGGTCCGGGACAGGGGGCCACGAGCAGTACGTC. This encodes CASRSGTGGHEQYV.

J is TRBJ2-7 and V is TRBV29-1; 7 bases map to TRBD1. J lost 5 bases, V lost 7 bases, and 8 bases had no gene match. Germline V gene data show CDR1 as SQVTM and CDR2 as ANQGSEA. This CDR3 spans 12 amino acids. The CDR3 loop reads CSARDSADEQYV. In nucleotides, the CDR3 is TGCAGCGCCCGGGACAGCGCGGACGAGCAGTACGTC.

The chain carries TRBV19 and TRBJ1-2; D is ambiguous. Trimming left V 7 bases short and J 3 bases short, with 15 bases between. CDR1 is LNHDA and CDR2 is SQIVND in the germline V gene (reference sequence). The CDR3 extends over 14 amino acids. CDR3 coding DNA: TGTGCCAGTACGGATGAACGGGGTTACTATGGCTACACCTTC. This gives the protein CASTDERGYYGYTF.

This chain uses TRBV5-1 with TRBJ1-1, with a possible D match to TRBD1 (5 bases). Trimming stripped 0 bases from V and 5 bases from J, with 11 bases between. This CDR3 has 14 amino acids. CDR1 and CDR2 (germline): SGHRS, YFSETQ. As DNA, the CDR3 is TGCGCCAGCAGCTTGGTTGGGGGAGGGACTGAAGCTTTCTTT. The encoded protein is CASSLVGGGTEAFF.

V gene TRBV6-5 combines with J gene TRBJ2-5, with D uncertain. CDR1 is MNHEY, CDR2 SVGAGI, per germline. The CDR3 is 11 residues long. V was shortened by 4 bases and J by 2 bases, with 2 bases between the two germline ends. The CDR3, as DNA: TGTGCCAGCAGTTTACAAGAGACCCAGTACTTC. This sequence encodes CASSLQETQYF.

V gene TRBV27 combines with J gene TRBJ2-2; perhaps TRBD1 as D (6 bases). This CDR3 contains 16 residues. Trimming left V 0 bases short and J 7 bases short, with 15 bases between. Germline CDR1 and CDR2: MNHEY and SMNVEV (reference sequence). CDR3 in amino acids: CASSLSSGTGYGELFF. The CDR3 DNA reads TGTGCCAGCAGTTTATCTTCGGGCACAGGGTACGGGGAGCTGTTTTTT.

The chain couples TRBV9 to TRBJ1-4; TRBD1 might be the D (6 bases). V was cut by 4 bases and J by 7 bases, with 17 bases left in between. Germline values: CDR1 SGDLS, CDR2 YYNGEE. There are 15 residues in the CDR3. The CDR3 nucleotides read TGTGCCAGCAGCCTCGTGGGGGGCGGGGTTGAAAAACTGTTTTTT. Translated: CASSLVGGGVEKLFF.

This chain uses TRBV28 with TRBJ2-3; D is uncertain. Trimming took off 2 bases at V and 4 bases at J, with 22 bases between the two ends. Per germline, CDR1 MDHEN and CDR2 SYDVKM. The CDR3 covers 18 residues. This CDR3 reads CASSLPPAGSVPADTQYF. CDR3 bases: TGTGCCAGCAGTTTACCCCCAGCCGGGTCAGTACCGGCAGATACGCAGTATTTT.

This chain connects TRBV18 to TRBJ1-1; D is unresolved. The germline CDR1 and CDR2 sequences are KGHSH and LQKENI. The CDR3 loop spans 14 amino acids. Trimming left V 0 bases short and J 1 base short, with 6 bases between. CDR3 in DNA: TGTGCCAGCTCACCACCCACGGCGAACACTGAAGCTTTCTTT. Translated, it gives CASSPPTANTEAFF.

V gene TRBV11-2 combines with J gene TRBJ2-3; 8 bases are shared with TRBD2. CDR1 SGHAT and CDR2 FQNNGV come from the germline V gene. The CDR3 is 15 amino acids. V was clipped by 1 base and J by 9 bases; unmatched bases: 9. CDR3 nucleotide sequence: TGTGCCAGCAGCTTAGCGGGAGGGCTTCAGGGGACGCAGTATTTT. As protein: CASSLAGGLQGTQYF.

This clone has just one count. The chain couples TRBV6-4 to TRBJ2-1, with TRBD2 identical over 7 bases. The CDR3 runs to 15 residues. Germline V gene lookup returns CDR1 MRHNA and CDR2 SNTAGT. Trimming removed 0 bases from V and 9 bases from J; junction bases left unmatched: 8. CDR3 DNA sequence: TGTGCCAGCAGTGACTCCCGCGGGAGTAATAGTGAGCAGTTCTTC. Encoded protein: CASSDSRGSNSEQFF.

The CDR3 region is CASTQESFSYNEQFF. Here the CDR3 DNA reads TGTGCCAGCACCCAGGAGTCTTTCTCCTACAATGAGCAGTTCTTC. The chain couples TRBV11-2 to TRBJ2-1, with unresolved D. Trimming removed 7 bases at V and 0 bases at J, with 13 bases between. The CDR3 runs 15 residues. Germline CDR1 is SGHAT and CDR2 is FQNNGV. Supplemented by reference TRBV11-2 and TRBJ2-1, the full variable domain reads EAGVAQSPRYKIIEKRQSVAFWCNPISGHATLYWYQQILGQGPKLLIQFQNNGVVDDSQLPKDRFSAERLKGVDSTLKIQPAKLEDSAVYLCASTQESFSYNEQFFGPGTRLTVL.

This clone appeared a few times. The J gene is TRBJ1-2, the V gene TRBV12-5, with 7 bases lining up with TRBD1. Trimming took 8 bases from V and 4 from J; bases not matched to a gene: 7. Germline-derived CDR1 and CDR2 are LGHNT and FRNRAP. The CDR3 length is 13 residues. The CDR3 DNA reads TGTGCTAGTCATACGGGACAGCCCTATGGCTACACCTTC. It encodes CASHTGQPYGYTF.

The chain links TRBV6-5 to TRBJ1-6; D uncertain. Germline loops: CDR1 MNHEY, CDR2 SVGAGI. The CDR3 consists of 13 residues. Trimming left V 10 bases short and J 8 bases short, with 15 bases between. As DNA, the CDR3 is TGTGCCACCGCCTTCTGGCAGGATTCACCCCTCCACTTT. This translates into CATAFWQDSPLHF.

This clone was counted a single time. The chain uses TRBV30 and TRBJ1-4, with 9 bases lining up with TRBD1. Germline V lookup: CDR1 GTSNPN, CDR2 SVGIG (reference sequence). Trimming removed 6 bases from V and 3 bases from J; junction bases left unmatched: 5. The CDR3 is 14 amino acids. CDR3 bases: TGTGCCTGTTACAGGGGGCGTTCTAATGAAAAACTGTTTTTT. Encoded protein: CACYRGRSNEKLFF.

This sequence joins TRBV5-1 and TRBJ1-2; weak D call: TRBD1 (6 bases). Per germline, CDR1 SGHRS and CDR2 YFSETQ. V was clipped by 3 bases and J by 4 bases, with 22 bases between them. The CDR3 length is 17 residues. For the CDR3, the DNA is TGCGCCAGCAGCTCTCGTCCCGCAGGGGAGGGAATCTATGGCTACACCTTC. The encoded protein is CASSSRPAGEGIYGYTF.

This chain links TRBV3-1 (or the pseudogene TRBV3-2) with TRBJ1-1; D gene ambiguous. The CDR3 loop spans 11 amino acids. Trimming removed 4 bases at V and 11 bases at J, with 11 bases between. Per germline, CDR1 LGHDT and CDR2 YNNKEL (reference sequence). The CDR3 bases are TGTGCCAGCAGCCTGGGCCAACGGGCTTTCTTT. Translation gives CASSLGQRAFF.

The gene calls are TRBV19 and TRBJ2-7; D might be TRBD1 or TRBD2, each matching 5 bases. Between the trimmed V and J ends, which lost 6 bases and 0 bases, there was a span of 15 bases. The length of the CDR3 is 15 residues. The germline CDR1 and CDR2 sequences are LNHDA and SQIVND (reference sequence). CDR3: CASSPRWGSSYEQYV. The CDR3 DNA reads TGTGCCAGTAGCCCTCGGTGGGGGAGCTCCTACGAGCAGTACGTC.

This clone came up once. This chain connects TRBV5-5 to TRBJ1-2; the D gene is possibly TRBD1 (6 bases). CDR3 length: 14 amino acids. V lost 7 bases, J lost 4 bases, and 17 bases lay in between. Germline CDR1 is SGHKS and CDR2 is YYEKEE (reference sequence). CDR3 amino acids: CASGEWDIFYGYTF. In DNA, the CDR3 is TGTGCCAGCGGCGAGTGGGACATCTTCTATGGCTACACCTTC.

This rearrangement joins TRBV10-3 to TRBJ1-1; the D is unclear. V was trimmed by 0 bases and J by 4 bases, leaving 12 bases between them. This CDR3 has 15 amino acids. Germline CDR1 and CDR2: ENHRY and SYGVKD. The CDR3 loop reads CAISESVTVGTEAFF. CDR3 DNA: TGTGCCATCAGTGAGTCTGTAACAGTGGGCACTGAAGCTTTCTTT.

On this clone: One junction end does not reproduce the germline sequence, and a read error may be involved. V usage is TRBV9 and J usage is TRBJ2-7; 7 nucleotides match TRBD2. This CDR3 has 14 amino acids. CDR1 is SGDLS and CDR2 is YYNGEE in the germline V gene. In DNA, the CDR3 is TGTACCAGCAGCGTAAACCCTAGCGGCTACGAGCAGTACTTC. Its protein product is CTSSVNPSGYEQYF.

The rearrangement links TRBV3-1 (or the pseudogene TRBV3-2) to TRBJ1-2; TRBD1 aligns across 7 bases. This CDR3 has 15 residues. After removal of 3 bases from V and 4 bases from J, the junction contained 8 bases not matched to a gene. Germline V gene sequence: CDR1 LGHDT, CDR2 YNNKEL (reference sequence). The CDR3 DNA is TGTGCCAGCAGCCACGCGACAGGGACTCGCTATGGCTACACCTTC. Protein product: CASSHATGTRYGYTF.

The chain combines TRBV14 with TRBJ2-1, with 8 positions matching TRBD1. CDR3 length equals 16 residues. Germline CDR1 and CDR2: SGHDN and FVKESK. Trimming at V came to 0 bases and at J to 0 bases, leaving 1 base not matched to a gene. In nucleotides, the CDR3 is TGTGCCAGCAGCCAAGAAGGACAGGGCTCCTACAATGAGCAGTTCTTC. As protein: CASSQEGQGSYNEQFF.

This clone was recorded a few times. This rearrangement joins TRBV18 to TRBJ2-1; 9 positions match TRBD2. This CDR3 is built from 16 residues. CDR1 and CDR2 from the germline V gene are KGHSH and LQKENI. V shed 0 bases, J shed 2 bases, and the junction held 2 bases outside the gene matches. The CDR3 DNA is TGTGCCAGCTCACCACCGGCGGGAGGGGCCTACAATGAGCAGTTCTTC. This encodes CASSPPAGGAYNEQFF.

The chain has TRBV7-9 and TRBJ1-1, with no clear D. Trimming stripped 6 bases from V and 0 bases from J, with 8 bases between. Germline V lookup: CDR1 SEHNR, CDR2 FQNEAQ (reference sequence). The CDR3 has 13 amino acids. CDR3 in DNA: TGTGCCAGCAGACCGAGTTTGAACACTGAAGCTTTCTTT. Amino acids: CASRPSLNTEAFF. The complete variable domain, with remaining parts taken from reference TRBV7-9 and TRBJ1-1, reads DTGVSQNPRHKITKRGQNVTFRCDPISEHNRLYWYRQTLGQGPEFLTYFQNEAQLEKSRLLSDRFSAERPKGSFSTLEIQRTEQGDSAMYLCASRPSLNTEAFFGQGTRLTVV.

J is TRBJ2-3 and V is TRBV28, with TRBD1 matching 10 bases. J was trimmed by 4 bases and V by 6 bases; bases with no gene match: 4. Germline V gene data show CDR1 as MDHEN and CDR2 as SYDVKM. The CDR3 contains 14 residues. The CDR3 spells CASRSGQGSDTQYF. DNA of the CDR3: TGTGCCAGCAGGTCGGGACAGGGGTCAGATACGCAGTATTTT.